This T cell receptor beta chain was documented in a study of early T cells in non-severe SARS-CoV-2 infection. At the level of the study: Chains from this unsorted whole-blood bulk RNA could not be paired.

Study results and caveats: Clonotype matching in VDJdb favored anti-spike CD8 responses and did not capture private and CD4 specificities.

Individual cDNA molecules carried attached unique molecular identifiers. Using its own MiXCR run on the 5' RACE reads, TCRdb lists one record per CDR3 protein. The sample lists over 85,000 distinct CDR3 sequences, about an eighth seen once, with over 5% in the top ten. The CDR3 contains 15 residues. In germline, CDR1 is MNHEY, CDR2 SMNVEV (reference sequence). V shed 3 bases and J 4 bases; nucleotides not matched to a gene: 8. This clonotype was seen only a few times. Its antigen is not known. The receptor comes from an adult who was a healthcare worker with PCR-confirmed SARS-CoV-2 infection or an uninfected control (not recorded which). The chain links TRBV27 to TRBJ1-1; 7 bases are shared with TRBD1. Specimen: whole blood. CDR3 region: CASSLSSGGFTEAFF. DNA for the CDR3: TGTGCCAGCAGTTTGTCGTCAGGGGGATTCACTGAAGCTTTCTTT.